These T cell receptor beta chains were read from a single sample in a study of regulatory T cells in long-lasting Graves disease. TCRdb passed the multiplex PCR reads through MiXCR, listing each CDR3 protein once. The repertoire has 250,000 or so distinct CDR3 sequences, 18% of them found once; the top ten carry roughly 15%. These sequences were also reported in another study, on T cells in Graves' hyperthyroidism and ophthalmopathy.

The sequences come from peripheral blood mononuclear cells (PBMCs), collected at new diagnosis, from a patient treated with antithyroid drugs. All receptors come from a woman aged 25 to 39 with Graves disease. Each CDR3 is given without its conserved first and last residue.

>TRBV29-1|TRBJ2-3
SADIATDTQY
>TRBV12-3/TRBV12-4|TRBJ1-4
ASSREDGLRSGKLF
>TRBV7-2|TRBJ1-2
ASSLGGSSNGYT
>TRBV11-1|TRBJ2-7
ASSLELTRTYEQY
>TRBV7-2|TRBJ2-3
ASSTNGRGVDTQY
>TRBV10-3|TRBJ1-2
AISESRQDGYT
>TRBV6-1|TRBJ2-2
ASRPDRITGELF
>TRBV20-1|TRBJ2-1
SAPLRGLNNEQF
>TRBV20-1|TRBJ1-2
SARDGGQPNYGYT
>TRBV5-5|TRBJ2-7
ASSLVGSYEQY
>TRBV4-1|TRBJ1-2
ASSQEREVFNYGYT
>TRBV7-9|TRBJ2-3
ASSLTSGGSDTQY
>TRBV9|TRBJ1-2
ASSVLSETPGQAGGYT
>TRBV5-1|TRBJ1-3
ASSLFSGAGNTIY
>TRBV7-9|TRBJ1-2
ASNPGRIYGYT
>TRBV11-2|TRBJ2-1
ASRTNRGSYNEQF
>TRBV6-1|TRBJ2-3
AVSLAGNTDTQY
>TRBV13|TRBJ2-7
ASSLAVGYEQY
>TRBV5-1|TRBJ2-3
ASSWTGISTDTQY
>TRBV20-1|TRBJ2-5
SASPIGLETQY
>TRBV7-8|TRBJ1-3
ASSLGGVNTIY
>TRBV7-9|TRBJ1-1
ASSSTPIRVNTEAF
>TRBV2|TRBJ1-2
ASSEREYGYT
>TRBV11-2|TRBJ2-5
ASSMRGETQY
>TRBV6-1|TRBJ2-7
AIPGQGVNEQY
>TRBV20-1|TRBJ1-5
SARNLQGTGFPQH
>TRBV7-6|TRBJ1-4
ASSLPGTGGEKLF
>TRBV27|TRBJ2-7
ASSFGARSNEQY
>TRBV15|TRBJ1-5
ATSIDRANQPQH
>TRBV5-8|TRBJ2-5
ASSGSGGRTGETQY
>TRBV3-1|TRBJ2-2
ASSPPGTNTGELF
>TRBV4-2|TRBJ2-3
ASSQVSGRVGGVGVTDTQY
>TRBV3-1|TRBJ1-6
ASGDRDDSPLH
>TRBV7-8|TRBJ1-4
ASSSRTNEKLF
>TRBV5-5|TRBJ2-7
ASSLGIGSPSYEQY
>TRBV7-2|TRBJ2-7
ASSPDIPIEQY
>TRBV6-6|TRBJ2-3
ASSYSLADTDTQY
>TRBV2|TRBJ2-1
ASSGDGSYNEQF
>TRBV11-2|TRBJ2-2
ASAPGTAGTGELF
>TRBV20-1|TRBJ2-3
SALRDGYGTDTQY
>TRBV5-1|TRBJ1-1
ASSTGVVAEAF
>TRBV2|TRBJ1-2
ASTGGFGYT
>TRBV20-1|TRBJ2-1
SARRQDSYNEQF
>TRBV18|TRBJ1-6
ASSPLGGAGYYSPLH
>TRBV7-9|TRBJ2-7
ASSPGGDGYEQY
>TRBV7-9|TRBJ1-1
ASSLESADTEAF
>TRBV11-2|TRBJ1-1
ASSRQGVTGNTEAF
>TRBV5-1|TRBJ2-7
ASSPGPGVGDEQY
>TRBV5-1|TRBJ2-5
ASGIDTQETQY
>TRBV6-1|TRBJ2-7
ASSADSGLFEQY
>TRBV5-1|TRBJ1-2
ASSLAQGGGYGYT
>TRBV3-1|TRBJ1-6
ASSPRGEALH
>TRBV6-2/TRBV6-3|TRBJ2-3
ASSYSLGLAKSDTQY
>TRBV20-1|TRBJ1-1
RFTRGVDTEAF
>TRBV27|TRBJ1-1
ASSPSVRGSTEAF
>TRBV6-9|TRBJ1-4
ASSYLREDEKLF
>TRBV7-9|TRBJ1-1
ASSPEAF
>TRBV12-3/TRBV12-4|TRBJ1-1
ASRRTGGKAEAF
>TRBV3-1|TRBJ1-5
ASSKDNRGGHQPQH
>TRBV20-1|TRBJ2-1
SAYRTAQGGNEQF